This section outlines one T cell receptor beta chain sequence together with its context. The V segment lost 6 bases and the J segment 0 bases; nucleotides outside the gene matches: 1. Germline V gene lookup returns CDR1 MNHEY and CDR2 SVGAGI. The CDR3 contains 14 residues. Data came from immunoSEQ multiplex PCR; TCRdb stores just in-frame clones and leaves some out. Of around 100,000 clones listed, 87% are singletons. This entry comes from a study of T cell responses to AZD1222 COVID-19 vaccine. The V and J genes are TRBV6-5 and TRBJ1-1, with TRBD1 matching over 10 bases. The TCR comes from an adult who received the AZD1222 COVID-19 vaccine. The sequencing here drew on peripheral blood, taken 28 days after the second AZD1222 dose. Here the CDR3 DNA reads TGTGCCAGCAGGGGACAGGGGATGAACACTGAAGCTTTCTTT. Its protein product is CASRGQGMNTEAFF.